This T cell receptor (beta chain) appears in the sequencing data of a study of shared clonotypes between healthy human individuals (dated by TCRdb to about 2020). Turning to the overall study: The cohort comprised two women and three men aged 18 to 49 years. Per donor, three plates each were used for CD4 naive and CD4 memory, two for CD8 naive, and one for CD8 memory. Different laboratories and diverse techniques were used to prepare libraries and sequence TCR repertoires, to increase sequencing depth and limit assay-specific biases. Blood TCR repertoires of a handful of healthy adults were deeply sequenced to estimate repertoire size and the extent of clonotype sharing between individuals. Per donor, leukapheresis produced somewhere between about 0.94 and 10 billion PBMCs. Broad study findings and their caveats: Estimated clonotype richness was generally larger for naive than for memory subsets. Incomplete sequencing was indicated by rarefaction of sorted-subset datasets, despite the large sequencing depth. Pairwise subsampling led to the expectation that sequencing depth would affect the degree of clonotype sharing among donors. When a few donors were compared, the shared fraction of clonotypes was around 5% for naive CD4, over 3% for naive CD8, more than 2% for memory CD4, and less than 0.5% for memory CD8. Sampling was restricted to blood, and TCR repertoires in tissue are likely to differ from TCR repertoires in blood. Clonotypes shared by all four sorted-subset donors showed higher generation probabilities than non-shared clonotypes. The genetic and exposure-history diversity represented was limited by the small number of donors.

TCR CDR3 regions were amplified from genomic DNA by multiplex PCR using the deep immunoSEQ assay. Genomic DNA extracted from each cell subset was distributed evenly over all wells of several immunoSEQ 96-well plates, and each plate served as one replicate. For sorted subsets, 150 to 200 ng genomic DNA, equal to approximately 30,000 T cell genomes, was loaded into each replicate PCR. Purified libraries were quantified with a Qubit 3.0 fluorometer, sized on a Bioanalyzer 2100, and re-quantified with the KAPA Library Quantification kit. Each immunoSEQ 96-well plate was sequenced on its own single-read 150-cycle Illumina NextSeq 550 flow cell. On the authors' methods: Because only junctional sequences without quality scores were contained in the immunoSEQ output, filtering matching that applied to full-length reads could not be performed. To assign V/J genes and CDR3, sequences were annotated against IMGT germline references using PyIR, a Python wrapper for IgBLAST v1.9. Reads were filtered out if the reads had weak V/J assignments (E-value above 1e-6), no CDR3, stop codons, out-of-frame junctions, or ambiguous translated residues. V3J clonotypes were defined as sequences sharing the same inferred V gene, J gene, and CDR3 amino acid sequence. Percentage overlap between repertoires was calculated by dividing the number of shared unique clonotypes by the size of the smaller repertoire. Three approaches were used to assess repertoire richness: RTK rarefaction, the Chao1 estimator, and Recon v2.1 estimates of unobserved clonotypes. Generation probabilities for all TCRbeta clonotypes obtained by the gDNA method from a few donors were computed using OLGA. TCRdb mirrors the immuneACCESS table, restricted to in-frame sequences. Some clones are absent from its copies; in checked studies, under half trace to an unresolved V gene, and the reason for the others is unknown. For V, J and clone size, that table is used; D and trimming come from the DNA. The sample table records around 2.1 million clones; roughly 95% of these occur just once. The top ten constitute around 0.13% of the sample.

The CDR3, from cysteine to phenylalanine, totals 14 residues. The sequence is cut down to CDR3 DNA, 42 bases in frame from base 1. V loses 5 bases at its end and J loses 7 bases; junction bases beyond the gene matches: 6. The germline V gene (reference sequence) sets CDR1 to MNHEY and CDR2 to SMNVEV. Donors were healthy HIV-negative adults with no recently reported acute infections or vaccinations. Every donor was a Caucasian adult residing in Nashville, Tennessee, USA. Magnetic negative selection was used to enrich CD4+ T cells, after which naive cells were positively selected on CD45RA and the negative fraction became the memory subset. Blood was obtained by leukapheresis, after which PBMCs were separated by Ficoll-Histopaque density gradient centrifugation and cryopreserved in liquid nitrogen vapor phase. Purity and quantity of every magnetically sorted T cell population were checked by analytical flow cytometry. Each sorted fraction had its genomic DNA isolated and then quantified by UV absorbance on a Nanodrop 2000c.

As for this clone: Its antigen is currently not known. Base qualities are not provided; no much larger clone lies one nucleotide away.

The chain joins TRBV27 to TRBJ1-4; 8 junctional bases match TRBD1. Sequenced: naive CD4+ T cells sorted from blood. Taken with the paper, the label for cell subset or site translates to: CD45RA+ positively selected. This clonotype was sampled from a man aged 18 to 30 in good health. The CDR3: CASSGTGAAEKLFF. The DNA reads as follows: TGTGCCAGCAGTGGGACAGGTGCGGCTGAAAAACTGTTTTTT.